The 31 T cell receptor beta chains reported below all come from one sample, sequenced in a study of blood T cell repertoires in COVID-19. Clones were sequenced by immunoSEQ multiplex PCR, and TCRdb holds only the in-frame ones, with some missing. This table has about 300,000 clones, 89% appearing once. Source material: peripheral blood. These receptors were taken from a man between 18 and 35 years old who had recovered from COVID-19.

The gene calls are TRBV5-6 and TRBJ1-1, with D perhaps TRBD1 (6 bases). Trimming took off 2 bases at V and 6 bases at J, with 14 bases between the two ends. From germline, CDR1 is SGHDT and CDR2 YYEEEE. The length of the CDR3 is 14 residues. The CDR3 loop is CASSFYGEGAEAFF. CDR3 nucleotide sequence: TGTGCCAGCAGCTTCTATGGGGAGGGGGCTGAAGCTTTCTTT.

This chain connects TRBV2 to TRBJ2-3; 12 bases match TRBD2. The CDR3 spans 14 residues. V lost 8 bases and J lost 1; bases outside the gene matches: 1. Per the germline V gene, CDR1 is SNHLY and CDR2 is FYNNEI. The chain's CDR3 is CASRLAGGTDTQYF. The CDR3 nucleotides are TGTGCCAGCCGACTAGCGGGAGGCACAGATACGCAGTATTTT.

The chain has TRBV4-1 and TRBJ1-6; possibly TRBD1 for D (5 bases). CDR1 and CDR2 from the germline V gene are MGHRA and YSYEKL. The CDR3 loop spans 16 amino acids. With 8 bases removed from V and 2 bases from J, the gap between germline ends came to 16 bases. CDR3 nucleotides: TGCGCCAGCCGGACCCAGGGCGACGCCTATAATTCACCCCTCCACTTT. Translated: CASRTQGDAYNSPLHF.

The chain uses TRBV2 and TRBJ2-5; weak D call: TRBD2 (5 bases). The CDR3 is made up of 13 amino acids. CDR1 and CDR2 from the germline V gene are SNHLY and FYNNEI. V was pared by 9 bases and J by 4 bases, with 15 bases between. CDR3 residues: CASQSIRGETQYF. CDR3 nucleotides: TGTGCCAGTCAATCCATTCGGGGAGAGACCCAGTACTTC. The whole variable domain, remainder taken from reference TRBV2 and TRBJ2-5, is EPEVTQTPSHQVTQMGQEVILRCVPISNHLYFYWYRQILGQKVEFLVSFYNNEISEKSEIFDDQFSVERPDGSNFTLKIRSTKLEDSAMYFCASQSIRGETQYFGPGTRLLVL.

This clone was observed once. The chain links TRBV7-9 to TRBJ2-1, with TRBD2 as a possible D gene (6 bases). V lost 2 bases, J lost 0 bases, and 17 bases lay in between. Germline values: CDR1 SEHNR, CDR2 FQNEAQ (reference sequence). This CDR3 is built from 18 residues. In nucleotides, the CDR3 is TGTGCCAGCAGCTTAATAATGGCTAGCGCGAGCTCCTACAATGAGCAGTTCTTC. This gives the protein CASSLIMASASSYNEQFF.

The rearrangement links TRBV19 to TRBJ1-2; D is unclear. The ends were cut back, 6 bases at V and 8 bases at J, with 22 bases in the middle. Germline CDR1 and CDR2: LNHDA and SQIVND (reference sequence). The CDR3 consists of 15 residues. DNA for the CDR3: TGTGCCAGTAGAAGAGTAGATGAGGGAGGATACGGCTACACCTTC. Protein sequence: CASRRVDEGGYGYTF.

The J gene is TRBJ2-7, the V gene TRBV7-2, with 7 nucleotides matching TRBD1. CDR3 length equals 14 residues. J was trimmed by 2 bases and V by 6 bases; bases with no gene match: 7. CDR1 SGHTA and CDR2 FQGNSA come from the germline V gene. CDR3 sequence reads: CASSPGQLTYEQYF. CDR3 in DNA: TGTGCCAGCAGTCCGGGACAGTTGACCTACGAGCAGTACTTC.

The V and J genes are TRBV14 and TRBJ2-1; 10 nucleotides align to TRBD2. J gave up 10 bases and V 1 base, and 7 bases lay outside the gene matches. This CDR3 spans 15 amino acids. The germline V gene encodes CDR1 SGHDN and CDR2 FVKESK. CDR3 DNA sequence: TGTGCCAGCAGCCAAGGAGCGGGAGGGCCCCGGGAGCAGTTCTTC. It specifies CASSQGAGGPREQFF.

The chain carries TRBV4-3 and TRBJ1-2; weak D call: TRBD1 (5 bases). Germline CDR1 LGHNA, CDR2 YSLEER. V shed 0 bases and J shed 8 bases, with 16 bases lying between them. This CDR3 has 15 residues. The CDR3 reads CASSQDTGRAGGYTF. Written as DNA, the CDR3 is TGCGCCAGCAGCCAAGATACGGGCAGGGCAGGGGGCTACACCTTC.

The chain employs TRBV7-9 and TRBJ2-1; D might be TRBD2 (7 bases). The germline gives CDR1 SEHNR, CDR2 FQNEAQ (reference sequence). Trimming shortened V by 5 bases and J by 8 bases, and 19 bases separated the two germline ends. CDR3 length: 15 residues. The chain's CDR3 is CASSPVGEGHDEQFF. The CDR3 bases are TGTGCCAGCAGCCCTGTTGGGGAGGGACACGATGAGCAGTTCTTC.

The gene calls are TRBV5-1 and TRBJ2-3; a weak D match, TRBD1 (6 bases). The CDR3 is 14 amino acids. Germline-derived CDR1 and CDR2 are SGHRS and YFSETQ. V lost 0 bases to trimming and J lost 5 bases, with 10 bases between them. CDR3 nucleotide sequence: TGCGCCAGCAGCTTGGACAGGGAAAAAGATACGCAGTATTTT. Protein product: CASSLDREKDTQYF.

This chain uses TRBV11-2 with TRBJ2-7; 9 bases are shared with TRBD2. Trimming at V came to 5 bases and at J to 2 bases, leaving 10 bases not matched to a gene. The CDR3 is 16 amino acids. CDR1 and CDR2 (germline): SGHAT, FQNNGV. Here the CDR3 DNA reads TGTGCCAGCAGCCTACGTCCGACTAGCGGAGCCTACGAGCAGTACTTC. Protein: CASSLRPTSGAYEQYF. Looking up the rest from reference TRBV11-2 and TRBJ2-7 gives the full variable domain: EAGVAQSPRYKIIEKRQSVAFWCNPISGHATLYWYQQILGQGPKLLIQFQNNGVVDDSQLPKDRFSAERLKGVDSTLKIQPAKLEDSAVYLCASSLRPTSGAYEQYFGPGTRLTVT.

The chain is built from TRBV2 and TRBJ1-4, with D maybe TRBD1 (5 bases). Germline CDR1 reads SNHLY; CDR2 reads FYNNEI. This CDR3 has 13 amino acids. V was shortened by 6 bases and J by 4 bases, with 9 bases between the two germline ends. The CDR3 region is CASRQDGNEKLFF. In DNA, the CDR3 is TGTGCCAGCAGACAGGACGGTAATGAAAAACTGTTTTTT.

The chain has TRBV9 and TRBJ1-2; no clear D gene. Germline-derived CDR1 and CDR2 are SGDLS and YYNGEE. The V end was cut by 0 bases, the J end by 4 bases, with 13 bases between. This CDR3 has 15 residues. CDR3 residues: CASSVGVGGFYGYTF. The CDR3 DNA sequence: TGTGCCAGCAGCGTAGGGGTCGGCGGCTTCTATGGCTACACCTTC. The full variable domain, its missing parts supplied by reference TRBV9 and TRBJ1-2, is DSGVTQTPKHLITATGQRVTLRCSPRSGDLSVYWYQQSLDQGLQFLIQYYNGEERAKGNILERFSAQQFPDLHSELNLSSLELGDSALYFCASSVGVGGFYGYTFGSGTRLTVV.

The V call is TRBV5-1, the J call TRBJ1-2, with a weak D call TRBD1 (6 bases). The V and J ends lost 1 base and 3 bases respectively, with 13 bases between them. Per the germline V gene, CDR1 is SGHRS and CDR2 is YFSETQ. There are 15 residues in the CDR3. For the CDR3, the DNA is TGCGCCAGCAGCTTGACAGGGAACGTGGACTATGGCTACACCTTC. Translated, it gives CASSLTGNVDYGYTF.

The chain combines TRBV19 with TRBJ1-6; 8 positions match TRBD1. V lost 7 bases, J lost 6 bases, and 5 bases stayed unmatched. CDR3 length: 14 residues. CDR1 LNHDA and CDR2 SQIVND come from the germline V gene (reference sequence). The CDR3 DNA sequence: TGTGCCAGTAAACCCGGGACAGGTAATTCACCCCTCCACTTT. Residues: CASKPGTGNSPLHF.

This rearrangement joins TRBV6-2 or TRBV6-3 to TRBJ2-2; 7 bases line up with TRBD2. V gave up 4 bases and J gave up 0 bases; unmatched junction bases: 5. Germline V lookup: CDR1 MNHEY, CDR2 SVGEGT. This CDR3 region has 16 residues. The CDR3 DNA sequence: TGTGCCAGCAGTTCCTACGCGGGGGCGAACACCGGGGAGCTGTTTTTT. It specifies CASSSYAGANTGELFF.

The J gene is TRBJ2-5, the V gene TRBV18, with D maybe TRBD2 (6 bases). The CDR3 has 14 residues. Germline V gene data show CDR1 as KGHSH and CDR2 as LQKENI. Trimming pared 3 bases from V and 6 bases from J, leaving 14 bases between. The CDR3 region has the DNA TGTGCCAGCTCACCCGGAGGGGCCTGGCAGACCCAGTACTTC. Translating it yields CASSPGGAWQTQYF.

The chain uses TRBV7-3 and TRBJ1-1, with no clear D. CDR1 and CDR2 (germline): SGHTA, FQGTGA. The CDR3 contains 13 residues. Trimming stripped 5 bases from V and 6 bases from J, with 13 bases between. The CDR3, as DNA: TGTGCCAGCAGCCCCGGGAGTGGGTCTGAAGCTTTCTTT. It specifies CASSPGSGSEAFF.

The chain uses TRBV7-2 and TRBJ1-5; D gene uncertain. CDR1 SGHTA and CDR2 FQGNSA come from the germline V gene. V was pared by 0 bases and J by 4 bases, with 7 bases between. The CDR3 is 14 residues long. The chain's CDR3 is CASSLALLNQPQHF. The CDR3 DNA follows: TGTGCCAGCAGCTTAGCGCTCCTAAATCAGCCCCAGCATTTT.

V gene TRBV5-6 combines with J gene TRBJ1-4, with 9 bases fitting TRBD1. From germline, CDR1 is SGHDT and CDR2 YYEEEE. The J segment lost 3 bases and the V segment lost 0 bases, leaving 9 bases of the junction unmatched. CDR3 length equals 18 residues. In DNA form, the CDR3 reads TGTGCCAGCAGCTTGGCTCCGGGACAGGGATTTTCTAATGAAAAACTGTTTTTT. The encoded protein is CASSLAPGQGFSNEKLFF.

The rearrangement links TRBV10-3 to TRBJ1-1; D is undetermined. CDR3 length: 12 residues. CDR1 is ENHRY, CDR2 SYGVKD, per germline. V dropped 3 bases and J dropped 6 bases, with 8 bases sitting between them. CDR3 in DNA: TGTGCCATCAGTGACCCTAACGCTGAAGCTTTCTTT. Translation: CAISDPNAEAFF.

This clone was seen a single time. This chain connects TRBV10-3 to TRBJ1-2; 8 bases line up with TRBD1. V lost 4 bases, J lost 8 bases, and 6 bases stayed unmatched. Germline-derived CDR1 and CDR2 are ENHRY and SYGVKD. This CDR3 is built from 13 residues. CDR3 loop: CAISAGGELGYTF. CDR3 nucleotides: TGTGCCATCAGTGCAGGGGGCGAATTGGGCTACACCTTC.

This clone was detected only once. The chain has TRBV29-1 and TRBJ1-1, with D uncertain. V was pared by 0 bases and J by 8 bases, with 10 bases between. Germline lookup yields CDR1 SQVTM and CDR2 ANQGSEA. The CDR3 contains 12 residues. As DNA, the CDR3 is TGCAGCGTTGAAGAGGAGGCTGAAGAAGCTTTCTTT. It translates to CSVEEEAEEAFF.

This sequence joins TRBV14 and TRBJ1-2, with a weak D call TRBD1 (6 bases). V was trimmed by 3 bases and J by 8 bases, leaving 10 bases between them. Germline CDR1 reads SGHDN; CDR2 reads FVKESK. The CDR3 is made up of 12 amino acids. In nucleotides, the CDR3 is TGTGCCAGCAGCCACGGACAGAGGGGCTACACCTTC. Protein product: CASSHGQRGYTF.

The V call is TRBV4-2, the J call TRBJ1-2; 8 bases align to TRBD1. The germline V gene encodes CDR1 LGHNA and CDR2 YNFKEQ. V lost 3 bases and J lost 6; bases outside the gene matches: 6. The CDR3 is 14 residues long. The CDR3 region has the DNA TGTGCCAGCAGCCACCCGGACAGGGATGATGGCTACACCTTC. Protein sequence: CASSHPDRDDGYTF.

This chain connects TRBV9 to TRBJ2-3; D is uncertain. Deletions cut 0 bases from V and 11 bases from J, with 13 bases between. Germline loops: CDR1 SGDLS, CDR2 YYNGEE. CDR3 size: 13 residues. CDR3 bases: TGTGCCAGCAGCGTAGGAGCCCACGACAAGCAGTATTTT. Residues: CASSVGAHDKQYF.

The chain couples TRBV7-2 to TRBJ1-1; 12 bases are shared with TRBD1. Trimming removed 6 bases from V and 9 bases from J; junction bases left unmatched: 5. The CDR3 runs to 13 residues. Germline-derived CDR1 and CDR2 are SGHTA and FQGNSA. The chain's CDR3 is CASRLGQGAKAFF. CDR3 coding DNA: TGTGCCAGCAGATTGGGACAGGGGGCGAAAGCTTTCTTT.

V usage is TRBV4-3 and J usage is TRBJ2-3; tentatively, D is TRBD2 (7 bases). The V gene's germline CDR1 is LGHNA and CDR2 YSLEER. V was pared by 2 bases and J by 5 bases, with 17 bases between. The CDR3 is 16 residues long. For the CDR3, the DNA is TGCGCCAGCAGCCAAAAAACAAAGGGGGGGCAAGATACGCAGTATTTT. Translating gives CASSQKTKGGQDTQYF.

This clone was observed a single time. V gene TRBV6-4 combines with J gene TRBJ1-2, with D unclear. Trimming took off 3 bases at V and 8 bases at J, with 16 bases between the two ends. CDR3 length: 14 amino acids. Germline CDR1 reads MRHNA; CDR2 reads SNTAGT. CDR3 amino acids: CASSEAPGTPGYTF. The CDR3 DNA sequence: TGTGCCAGCAGTGAGGCTCCAGGCACTCCAGGCTACACCTTC.

In its sample, this clone was seen a few times. The chain has TRBV7-3 and TRBJ2-1; tentatively, D is TRBD1 (6 bases). The germline V gene has CDR1 SGHTA and CDR2 FQGTGA. The CDR3 is made up of 15 amino acids. The ends were cut back, 4 bases at V and 4 bases at J, with 14 bases in the middle. CDR3 sequence reads: CASSSTTGPYNEQFF. CDR3 DNA: TGTGCCAGCAGCTCCACGACAGGCCCATACAATGAGCAGTTCTTC.